Each of the 2 T cell receptor beta chains below was sequenced from the same sample in a study of cytomegalovirus exposure and HLA in healthy donors. The primer mix had 60 Vbeta and 13 Jbeta primers. Method: immunoSEQ multiplex PCR; TCRdb's copy keeps in-frame clones and lacks some. This sample carries 160,000 or so clones, less than 90% of them seen once, and the ten largest clones take about 1%. Sequences were obtained from PBMCs. These receptors originate from a man aged 25-40 years in good health and CMV-seronegative.

This chain connects TRBV1 to TRBJ1-5; the tabulated D call, TRBD1, remains unverified against the DNA. TRBV1 corresponds to a pseudogene. The CDR3 is made up of 18 amino acids. CDR3 sequence (DNA): TGCACCAGCAGCCGTTGGACAGGAAAAATACTACTCAATCAGCCCCAGCATTTT. Protein sequence: CTSSRWTGKILLNQPQHF.

This chain uses TRBV6-1 with TRBJ2-5; tentatively, D is TRBD1 (6 bases). Germline V gene lookup returns CDR1 MNHNS and CDR2 SASEGT. V lost 7 bases to trimming and J lost 1 base, with 13 bases between them. There are 14 residues in the CDR3. This chain's CDR3 is CASKVIGGQETQYF. CDR3 DNA: TGTGCCAGCAAGGTTATAGGGGGCCAAGAGACCCAGTACTTC.